This TCR beta chain appears in the sequencing data of a study of cytomegalovirus exposure and HLA in healthy donors. About the research overall: Early on, a data release was issued that held approximately 92 million unique TCRs from HLA-typed donors.

Notes on this clone: The target antigen is unknown.

Study-wide points: Most TCR sequences showed up rarely, but some public TCRs showed up in many donors.

60 Vbeta and 13 Jbeta primers were used in PCR. The data were produced by immunoSEQ multiplex PCR, yet TCRdb's version contains in-frame clones alone and is incomplete. The top ten hold about 32% of the sample, which has more than 100,000 clones, about 80% seen once. Trimming stripped 4 bases from V and 2 bases from J, with 9 bases between. The germline V gene has CDR1 LNHDA and CDR2 SQIVND (reference sequence). There are 13 residues in the CDR3. This chain links TRBV19 with TRBJ2-7; D uncertain. The sample taken for sequencing was PBMCs. This TCR derives from a man in his sixties in good health and CMV-seropositive. CDR3 region: CASSRTATYEQYF. The DNA for the CDR3 is TGTGCCAGTAGTAGAACAGCTACCTACGAGCAGTACTTC.